The rows below give T cell receptor beta chains drawn from one sample of a study of cytomegalovirus exposure and HLA in healthy donors. Repertoires were generated with immunoSEQ multiplex PCR, while TCRdb's copy carries only in-frame clones and drops some. The sample lists 90,000 to 110,000 clones, 13% to 15% occurring once. The material sequenced was PBMCs. Receptor source: a female donor in good health and CMV-seronegative. The CDR3 runs from the conserved cysteine through the conserved F or W. The D gene is left open where the match is weak. A clone size is listed for some rows: how often the clone was seen (once, few, many), or a class if it is expanded.

v_call: TRBV5-1
d_call: TRBD2
j_call: TRBJ2-1
clone_size: -
cdr3_aa: CASSSPGLADEQFF
cdr3_nt: TGCGCCAGCAGCTCGCCGGGACTAGCGGATGAGCAGTTCTTC

v_call: TRBV13
d_call: TRBD2
j_call: TRBJ2-6
clone_size: few
cdr3_aa: CASSAPGLAGDASGANVLTF
cdr3_nt: TGTGCCAGCAGCGCACCGGGACTAGCGGGAGACGCCTCTGGGGCCAACGTCCTGACTTTC

v_call: TRBV30
d_call: -
j_call: TRBJ2-4
clone_size: -
cdr3_aa: CAWSPQIPSGAKNIQYF
cdr3_nt: TGTGCCTGGAGTCCACAGATTCCGTCGGGGGCCAAAAACATTCAGTACTTC

v_call: TRBV7-9
d_call: -
j_call: TRBJ2-7
clone_size: few
cdr3_aa: CASSLGLWEQYF
cdr3_nt: TGTGCCAGCAGCTTGGGACTCTGGGAGCAGTACTTC

v_call: TRBV2
d_call: -
j_call: TRBJ2-3
clone_size: -
cdr3_aa: CASKPGVGTDTQYF
cdr3_nt: TGTGCCAGCAAGCCGGGGGTCGGGACAGATACGCAGTATTTT

v_call: TRBV9
d_call: -
j_call: TRBJ2-7
clone_size: few
cdr3_aa: CASSPTAQLHTYEQYF
cdr3_nt: TGTGCCAGCAGCCCGACTGCCCAACTCCATACTTACGAGCAGTACTTC

v_call: TRBV5-6
d_call: -
j_call: TRBJ1-4
clone_size: -
cdr3_aa: CASSAAGVGEKLFF
cdr3_nt: TGTGCCAGCAGCGCTGCAGGGGTCGGAGAAAAACTGTTTTTT

v_call: TRBV18
d_call: -
j_call: TRBJ1-1
clone_size: -
cdr3_aa: CASSPRRIEAFF
cdr3_nt: TGTGCCAGCTCACCCCGGCGGATTGAAGCTTTCTTT

v_call: TRBV11-2
d_call: TRBD1
j_call: TRBJ1-6
clone_size: few
cdr3_aa: CASSLFTGGSSYNSPLHF
cdr3_nt: TGTGCCAGCAGCTTATTCACAGGGGGCTCCTCCTATAATTCACCCCTCCACTTT

v_call: TRBV29-1
d_call: -
j_call: TRBJ2-7
clone_size: -
cdr3_aa: CSVVAAYEQYF
cdr3_nt: TGCAGCGTTGTTGCGGCTTACGAGCAGTACTTC

v_call: TRBV6-5
d_call: TRBD2
j_call: TRBJ2-1
clone_size: -
cdr3_aa: CASSAGLVNEQFF
cdr3_nt: TGTGCCAGCAGCGCCGGACTAGTCAATGAGCAGTTCTTC

v_call: TRBV5-1
d_call: TRBD1
j_call: TRBJ2-2
clone_size: -
cdr3_aa: CASKSPGTANTGELFF
cdr3_nt: TGCGCCAGCAAGAGCCCCGGGACAGCGAACACCGGGGAGCTGTTTTTT

v_call: TRBV9
d_call: -
j_call: TRBJ1-3
clone_size: -
cdr3_aa: CASSAHRAGNTIYF
cdr3_nt: TGTGCCAGCAGCGCCCACAGGGCCGGAAACACCATATATTTT

v_call: TRBV30
d_call: -
j_call: TRBJ1-1
clone_size: -
cdr3_aa: CAWSADSIPNTEAFF
cdr3_nt: TGTGCCTGGAGTGCGGACAGTATTCCAAACACTGAAGCTTTCTTT

v_call: TRBV9
d_call: TRBD1
j_call: TRBJ2-7
clone_size: -
cdr3_aa: CASSKEATGGSYEQYF
cdr3_nt: TGTGCCAGCAGCAAAGAGGCAACAGGGGGCTCCTACGAGCAGTACTTC

v_call: TRBV7-9
d_call: -
j_call: TRBJ1-3
clone_size: few
cdr3_aa: CASSLAARTEGNTIYF
cdr3_nt: TGTGCCAGCAGCTTAGCGGCTCGCACAGAGGGAAACACCATATATTTT

v_call: TRBV5-8
d_call: -
j_call: TRBJ2-7
clone_size: once
cdr3_aa: CASSKRDTSYEQYF
cdr3_nt: TGTGCCAGCAGCAAACGGGACACGTCCTACGAGCAGTACTTC

v_call: TRBV7-8
d_call: TRBD2
j_call: TRBJ2-5
clone_size: -
cdr3_aa: CASSSRPYSGGKETQYF
cdr3_nt: TGTGCCAGCAGCTCGCGACCCTATAGCGGGGGGAAAGAGACCCAGTACTTC

v_call: TRBV7-9
d_call: TRBD1
j_call: TRBJ2-7
clone_size: -
cdr3_aa: CASRLTGGRYEQYF
cdr3_nt: TGTGCCAGCAGATTGACAGGGGGCAGGTACGAGCAGTACTTC

v_call: TRBV2
d_call: -
j_call: TRBJ2-6
clone_size: few
cdr3_aa: CASSQVSGANVLTF
cdr3_nt: TGTGCCAGCAGTCAAGTATCTGGGGCCAACGTCCTGACTTTC

v_call: TRBV15
d_call: TRBD2
j_call: TRBJ2-3
clone_size: few
cdr3_aa: CATSAGLAASTDTQYF
cdr3_nt: TGTGCCACCAGCGCAGGACTAGCAGCTAGCACAGATACGCAGTATTTT

v_call: TRBV9
d_call: -
j_call: TRBJ1-1
clone_size: -
cdr3_aa: CASSPRGNTEAFF
cdr3_nt: TGTGCCAGCAGCCCTAGGGGGAACACTGAAGCTTTCTTT

v_call: TRBV25-1
d_call: TRBD1
j_call: TRBJ1-1
clone_size: -
cdr3_aa: CASRGQGWGEAFF
cdr3_nt: TGTGCCAGCAGGGGACAGGGGTGGGGGGAAGCTTTCTTT

v_call: TRBV11-3
d_call: -
j_call: TRBJ2-5
clone_size: few
cdr3_aa: CASSVGGGEETQYF
cdr3_nt: TGTGCCAGCAGCGTCGGAGGGGGGGAAGAGACCCAGTACTTC

v_call: TRBV20-1
d_call: -
j_call: TRBJ2-1
clone_size: few
cdr3_aa: CSADNNEQFF
cdr3_nt: TGCAGTGCAGACAACAATGAGCAGTTCTTC

v_call: TRBV18
d_call: TRBD1
j_call: TRBJ2-2
clone_size: -
cdr3_aa: CASSPRDRDDGELFF
cdr3_nt: TGTGCCAGCTCACCCCGGGACAGGGATGACGGGGAGCTGTTTTTT

v_call: TRBV7-9
d_call: -
j_call: TRBJ1-2
clone_size: many
cdr3_aa: CASSLPRPPYGYTF
cdr3_nt: TGTGCCAGCAGCCTTCCCAGGCCCCCTTATGGCTACACCTTC

v_call: TRBV5-4
d_call: TRBD1
j_call: TRBJ2-6
clone_size: -
cdr3_aa: CASSFLGQIISGANVLTF
cdr3_nt: TGTGCCAGCAGCTTCTTGGGACAGATAATTTCTGGGGCCAACGTCCTGACTTTC

v_call: TRBV19
d_call: -
j_call: TRBJ2-3
clone_size: few
cdr3_aa: CASYPGGDPDTQYF
cdr3_nt: TGTGCCAGTTATCCCGGGGGAGACCCAGATACGCAGTATTTT

v_call: TRBV6-5
d_call: -
j_call: TRBJ1-3
clone_size: few
cdr3_aa: CASSSDNSGNTIYF
cdr3_nt: TGTGCCAGCAGTTCGGACAACTCTGGAAACACCATATATTTT

v_call: TRBV25-1
d_call: -
j_call: TRBJ1-2
clone_size: few
cdr3_aa: CASSEIQGPNYGYTF
cdr3_nt: TGTGCCAGCAGTGAAATACAGGGACCCAACTATGGCTACACCTTC

v_call: TRBV30
d_call: -
j_call: TRBJ1-2
clone_size: few
cdr3_aa: CACPRDTPNYGYTF
cdr3_nt: TGTGCCTGCCCACGGGACACCCCTAACTATGGCTACACCTTC

v_call: TRBV9
d_call: TRBD2
j_call: TRBJ2-2
clone_size: -
cdr3_aa: CASSVALRTSSTGELFF
cdr3_nt: TGTGCCAGCAGCGTAGCTTTAAGGACTAGCTCAACCGGGGAGCTGTTTTTT

v_call: TRBV5-1
d_call: -
j_call: TRBJ2-7
clone_size: -
cdr3_aa: CASRAGSFEQYF
cdr3_nt: TGCGCCAGCAGGGCGGGTTCTTTCGAGCAGTACTTC

v_call: TRBV7-2
d_call: -
j_call: TRBJ2-3
clone_size: -
cdr3_aa: CASSLSFTQYF
cdr3_nt: TGTGCCAGCAGCTTGAGCTTTACGCAGTATTTT

v_call: TRBV9
d_call: TRBD2
j_call: TRBJ2-3
clone_size: few
cdr3_aa: CASSAGTSGPGDTQYF
cdr3_nt: TGTGCCAGCAGCGCCGGGACTAGCGGACCTGGGGATACGCAGTATTTT

v_call: TRBV25-1
d_call: -
j_call: TRBJ2-5
clone_size: -
cdr3_aa: CASSEPRVKETQYF
cdr3_nt: TGTGCCAGCAGTGAACCTCGGGTTAAAGAGACCCAGTACTTC

v_call: TRBV30
d_call: -
j_call: TRBJ1-5
clone_size: few
cdr3_aa: CAWSNQGSNQPQHF
cdr3_nt: TGTGCCTGGAGTAACCAGGGTAGCAATCAGCCCCAGCATTTT

v_call: TRBV7-2
d_call: -
j_call: TRBJ2-7
clone_size: -
cdr3_aa: CASSRVQIYYEQYF
cdr3_nt: TGTGCCAGCTCGCGGGTCCAAATCTACTACGAGCAGTACTTC

v_call: TRBV5-1
d_call: -
j_call: TRBJ2-3
clone_size: few
cdr3_aa: CASSLVTGQTADTQYF
cdr3_nt: TGCGCCAGCAGCTTGGTCACGGGTCAGACCGCAGATACGCAGTATTTT

v_call: TRBV9
d_call: -
j_call: TRBJ2-1
clone_size: -
cdr3_aa: CASSPVLGRPYNEQFF
cdr3_nt: TGTGCCAGCAGCCCCGTTCTCGGGAGACCCTACAATGAGCAGTTCTTC

v_call: TRBV28
d_call: -
j_call: TRBJ1-1
clone_size: few
cdr3_aa: CASSPRGQIEAFF
cdr3_nt: TGTGCCAGCAGCCCCCGTGGACAGATCGAAGCTTTCTTT

v_call: TRBV5-1
d_call: TRBD1
j_call: TRBJ1-2
clone_size: -
cdr3_aa: CASSMGQGYGYTF
cdr3_nt: TGCGCCAGCAGCATGGGACAGGGCTATGGCTACACCTTC

v_call: TRBV18
d_call: TRBD1
j_call: TRBJ1-2
clone_size: -
cdr3_aa: CASSPSGQHNYGYTF
cdr3_nt: TGTGCCAGCTCACCCTCGGGACAGCATAACTATGGCTACACCTTC

v_call: TRBV7-2
d_call: -
j_call: TRBJ1-1
clone_size: -
cdr3_aa: CASSLEISEAFF
cdr3_nt: TGTGCCAGCAGCCTAGAAATCTCTGAAGCTTTCTTT

v_call: TRBV27
d_call: TRBD2
j_call: TRBJ2-2
clone_size: -
cdr3_aa: CASSVGLAENTGELFF
cdr3_nt: TGTGCCAGCAGTGTCGGACTAGCGGAGAACACCGGGGAGCTGTTTTTT

v_call: TRBV19
d_call: TRBD1
j_call: TRBJ2-7
clone_size: few
cdr3_aa: CASSMGQGPVEQYF
cdr3_nt: TGTGCCAGTAGTATGGGACAGGGGCCAGTCGAGCAGTACTTC

v_call: TRBV7-9
d_call: TRBD1
j_call: TRBJ2-3
clone_size: few
cdr3_aa: CASSPWTGGVTDTQYF
cdr3_nt: TGTGCCAGCAGCCCGTGGACAGGGGGCGTCACAGATACGCAGTATTTT

v_call: TRBV18
d_call: TRBD1
j_call: TRBJ1-1
clone_size: once
cdr3_aa: CASSLGQDGVAEAFF
cdr3_nt: TGTGCCAGCTCACTAGGACAGGACGGAGTGGCTGAAGCTTTCTTT

v_call: TRBV15
d_call: TRBD2
j_call: TRBJ2-7
clone_size: few
cdr3_aa: CATSRATGLAGGIAYEQYF
cdr3_nt: TGTGCCACCAGCAGAGCGACGGGACTAGCGGGAGGAATTGCCTACGAGCAGTACTTC

v_call: TRBV6-5
d_call: -
j_call: TRBJ1-5
clone_size: few
cdr3_aa: CASSYSKRNQPQHF
cdr3_nt: TGTGCCAGCAGTTACTCGAAGCGGAATCAGCCCCAGCATTTT

v_call: TRBV2
d_call: TRBD2
j_call: TRBJ2-1
clone_size: -
cdr3_aa: CASSAGGSYNEQFF
cdr3_nt: TGTGCCAGCAGTGCGGGAGGCTCCTACAATGAGCAGTTCTTC

v_call: TRBV7-9
d_call: -
j_call: TRBJ1-3
clone_size: -
cdr3_aa: CASSLVSGYRGNTIYF
cdr3_nt: TGTGCCAGCAGCTTAGTTTCAGGTTATCGCGGAAACACCATATATTTT